This TCR beta chain comes out of a study of response to subunit inactivated influenza vaccine. This clonotype has just a few counts. The antigen remains undetermined. TCRdb recomputed calls from the RT-PCR reads with MiXCR, one row per CDR3 protein. In the table there are 170,000 or so distinct CDR3 sequences, around 10% of which are singletons. Points from the study as a whole: Authors suggested each seasonal influenza vaccination recruits few new T cells.

Germline V gene sequence: CDR1 MNHEY, CDR2 SMNVEV (reference sequence). The CDR3 has 16 residues. V lost 5 bases to trimming and J lost 2 bases; unmatched junction nucleotides: 7. The source was CD8+ T cells sorted from PBMCs, collected around 25 months after vaccination. This TCR was sampled from a man aged 50-75 years who received an inactivated influenza vaccine. V is TRBV27 and J is TRBJ2-3; 10 nucleotides match TRBD2. The CDR3 sequence is CASSQSGGVFTDTQYF. The CDR3 coding sequence is TGTGCCAGCAGTCAAAGCGGGGGGGTCTTCACAGATACGCAGTATTTT.